This T cell receptor beta chain was sequenced for a study of tumor-infiltrating lymphocytes in primary liver carcinoma. Study background: There were tumors of stage T1-T3 N0M0, each 4.2 to 10 cm across. Sample yields, roughly 3.65 to 8 million productive TCRbeta reads, were similar across the tissue types. Regarding the study as a whole: Tumor-blood pairs (like tumor-adjacent pairs) overlapped less than tumor region pairs did. CD8+ and CD4+ repertoires went uncompared, the samples being bulk unsorted.

The input was around 500 ng total RNA; TCR beta cDNA was made from it with a constant-region primer. Three-round nested multiplex PCR performed with slightly modified ARM-PCR produced the TCR beta libraries. It was with TRBV1-TRBV30 forward primers and a C-beta reverse primer that the first two PCR rounds were run, at roughly 9 cycles each. One entry per CDR3 protein, called by TCRdb with MiXCR from the multiplex PCR reads. Of approximately 300,000 distinct CDR3 sequences detected, about 60% appear once; the ten largest clones hold roughly 9%. In this sample, this clonotype turned up many times. Its target is not known. Germline DNA was also extracted, with blood RNA taken from unsorted whole blood. V lost 7 bases, J lost 8 bases, and 9 bases stayed unmatched. Germline assignment: CDR1 SQVTM and CDR2 ANQGSEA. This CDR3 contains 14 residues.

This TCR was recovered from a man aged 35-49 years with primary liver carcinoma and hepatitis B virus infection. The gene calls are TRBV29-1 and TRBJ2-1; 12 positions agree with TRBD2. The sequencing input was peripheral blood. CDR3 nucleotides: TGCAGCGCAAAGGGTCTAGCGGGAGGGGATGAGCAGTTCTTC. Protein product: CSAKGLAGGDEQFF.